This T cell receptor beta chain was recorded in a study of T-cell reconstitution after alpha-beta-depleted transplantation in children (dated by TCRdb to the mid-2010s). In the study overall: T-cell immune reconstitution after TCRalphabeta/CD19-depleted allogeneic hematopoietic cell transplantation in children was quantitatively tracked in the study by means of TCR repertoire profiling.

The CDR3 covers 13 residues, taking in both the cysteine and the phenylalanine. Only the CDR3 DNA is retained, 39 bases long and in frame from the first base. As encoded in the germline V gene, CDR1 is SQVTM while CDR2 is ANQGSEA. The germline ends are 13 bases apart after V is trimmed by 4 bases and J by 6 bases. What the research found in general, with its limitations: The high TCRbeta diversity at day 60 in some patients was ascribed to recipient T cells and intrathymic progenitors that had survived conditioning. The apparently early recovery of alphabetaT-cell counts about two months after transplant reportedly depended on only several hundred rapidly expanded clones that came from non-depleted graft cells. Over the following months the frequencies of hyperexpanded clones went down, and after one year T-cell counts and TCRbeta diversity were mostly credited to newly produced T cells.

In light of the paper, this sample's treatment or condition label describes: allogeneic hematopoietic cell transplantation with graft depleted of TCRalphabeta T cells and CD19 B cells. The children who served as transplant recipients had been given grafts of TCRalphabeta/CD19-depleted allogeneic hematopoietic cells. The library came from PCR. Sequencing was carried out with an Illumina HiSeq 2500. To normalize quantification of the TCRbeta repertoire, the TCR libraries were built with molecular barcoding that relied on unique molecular identifiers. Starting from the raw public reads, TCRdb applied fastp trimming at Q25, assembled clones with MiXCR and retained in-frame beta chains. Records with the same CDR3 protein are collapsed into one entry carrying the most frequent genes and DNA. Across this sample there are 700,000 to 950,000 distinct CDR3 sequences, with about 16% seen only once. The top ten hold 5% of the sample.

This clonotype turned up a few times. This receptor's antigen is unknown. No base qualities exist here, and no much larger clone lies one base off it. Sample: PBMCs, mostly from graft donor cells, taken 360 days after TCRalphabeta/CD19-depleted stem cell transplant. The chain is assembled from TRBV29-1 and TRBJ1-5, and perhaps TRBD1 as D gene, on 5 matching bases. The source of this sequence is a male patient younger than 18 who had a stem cell transplant for acute lymphoblastic leukemia, so the T cells may come from the graft donor. CDR3 reads: CSVGRGGGQPQHF. DNA sequence: TGCAGCGTTGGAAGGGGCGGAGGTCAGCCCCAGCATTTT.